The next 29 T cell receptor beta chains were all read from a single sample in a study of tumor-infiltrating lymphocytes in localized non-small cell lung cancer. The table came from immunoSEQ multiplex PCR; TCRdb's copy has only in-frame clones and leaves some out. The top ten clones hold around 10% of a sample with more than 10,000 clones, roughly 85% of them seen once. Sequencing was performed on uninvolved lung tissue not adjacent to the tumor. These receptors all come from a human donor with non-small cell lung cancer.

CDR3 nucleotide sequence: TGTGCCAGCAGCCCCGACAGGGCTTCCTACAATGAGCAGTTCTTC. As protein: CASSPDRASYNEQFF. V usage is TRBV7-9 and J usage is TRBJ2-1; 7 nucleotides agree with TRBD1. The V gene end was trimmed by 5 bases and the J gene end by 1 base; junction bases not matched to a gene: 5. Germline V CDR1 and CDR2: SEHNR, FQNEAQ (reference sequence). This CDR3 is 15 amino acids long. Filled out from reference TRBV7-9 and TRBJ2-1, the complete variable domain reads DTGVSQNPRHKITKRGQNVTFRCDPISEHNRLYWYRQTLGQGPEFLTYFQNEAQLEKSRLLSDRFSAERPKGSFSTLEIQRTEQGDSAMYLCASSPDRASYNEQFFGPGTRLTVL.

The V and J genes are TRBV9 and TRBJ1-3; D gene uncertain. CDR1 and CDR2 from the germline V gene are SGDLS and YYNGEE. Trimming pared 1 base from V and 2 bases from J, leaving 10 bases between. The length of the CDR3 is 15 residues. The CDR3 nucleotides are TGTGCCAGCAGCGTAAATTCCCGGGCTGGAAACACCATATATTTT. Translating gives CASSVNSRAGNTIYF. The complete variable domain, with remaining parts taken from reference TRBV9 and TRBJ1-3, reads DSGVTQTPKHLITATGQRVTLRCSPRSGDLSVYWYQQSLDQGLQFLIQYYNGEERAKGNILERFSAQQFPDLHSELNLSSLELGDSALYFCASSVNSRAGNTIYFGEGSWLTVV.

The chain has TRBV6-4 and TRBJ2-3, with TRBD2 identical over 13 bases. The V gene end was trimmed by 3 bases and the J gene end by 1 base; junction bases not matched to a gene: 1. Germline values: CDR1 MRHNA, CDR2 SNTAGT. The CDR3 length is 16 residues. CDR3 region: CASSEGTSGGTDTQYF. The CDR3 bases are TGTGCCAGCAGTGAAGGGACTAGCGGGGGCACAGATACGCAGTATTTT.

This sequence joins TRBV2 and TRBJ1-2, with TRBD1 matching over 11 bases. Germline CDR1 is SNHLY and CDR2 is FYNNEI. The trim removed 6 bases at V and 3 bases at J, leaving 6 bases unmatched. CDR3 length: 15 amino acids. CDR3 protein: CASRLRDRGDYGYTF. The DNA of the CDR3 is TGTGCCAGCAGACTCCGGGACAGGGGGGACTATGGCTACACCTTC.

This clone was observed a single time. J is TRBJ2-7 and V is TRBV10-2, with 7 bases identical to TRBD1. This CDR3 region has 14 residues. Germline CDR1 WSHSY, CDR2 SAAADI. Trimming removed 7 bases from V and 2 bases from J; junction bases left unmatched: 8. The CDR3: CASKEQGWAYEQYF. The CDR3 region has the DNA TGCGCCAGCAAAGAACAGGGGTGGGCCTACGAGCAGTACTTC.

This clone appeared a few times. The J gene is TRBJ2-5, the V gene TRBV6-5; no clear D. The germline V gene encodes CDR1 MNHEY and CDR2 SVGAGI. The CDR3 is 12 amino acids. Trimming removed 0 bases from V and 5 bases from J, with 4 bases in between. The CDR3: CASSYSSETQYF. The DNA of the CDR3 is TGTGCCAGCAGTTACTCTTCCGAGACCCAGTACTTC.

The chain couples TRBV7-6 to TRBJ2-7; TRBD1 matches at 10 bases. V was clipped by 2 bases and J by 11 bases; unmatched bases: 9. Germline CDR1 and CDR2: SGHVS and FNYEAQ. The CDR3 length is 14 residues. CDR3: CASSLSRTGGKEYF. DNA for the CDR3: TGTGCCAGCAGCTTATCCCGGACAGGGGGTAAGGAGTACTTC.

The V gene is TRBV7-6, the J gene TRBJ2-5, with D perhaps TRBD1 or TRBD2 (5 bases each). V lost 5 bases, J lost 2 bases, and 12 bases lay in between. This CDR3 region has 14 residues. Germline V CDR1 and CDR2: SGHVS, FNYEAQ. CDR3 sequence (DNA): TGTGCCAGCAGCCCGGGGACGAATCAAGAGACCCAGTACTTC. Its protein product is CASSPGTNQETQYF.

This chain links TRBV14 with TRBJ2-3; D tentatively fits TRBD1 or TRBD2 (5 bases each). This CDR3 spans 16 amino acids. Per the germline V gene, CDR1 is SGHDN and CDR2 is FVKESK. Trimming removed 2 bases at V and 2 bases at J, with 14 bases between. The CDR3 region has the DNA TGTGCCAGCAGCCAATGGGGCGGGCGACTCACAGATACGCAGTATTTT. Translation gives CASSQWGGRLTDTQYF.

The CDR3 spells CASSLVGTGEAYEQYF. The CDR3 bases are TGTGCCAGCAGCTTGGTGGGGACAGGGGAGGCCTACGAGCAGTACTTC. V and J are TRBV5-4 and TRBJ2-7; 10 bases agree with TRBD1. The CDR3 runs 16 residues. J was trimmed by 2 bases and V by 0 bases; bases with no gene match: 5. The germline V gene has CDR1 SGHNT and CDR2 YYREEE (reference sequence).

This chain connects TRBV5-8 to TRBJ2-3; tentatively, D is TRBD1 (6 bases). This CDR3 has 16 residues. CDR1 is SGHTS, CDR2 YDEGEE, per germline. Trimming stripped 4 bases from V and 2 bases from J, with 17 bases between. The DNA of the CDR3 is TGTGCCAGCAGCCACGCCAGGGGCACCAACACAGATACGCAGTATTTT. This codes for CASSHARGTNTDTQYF.

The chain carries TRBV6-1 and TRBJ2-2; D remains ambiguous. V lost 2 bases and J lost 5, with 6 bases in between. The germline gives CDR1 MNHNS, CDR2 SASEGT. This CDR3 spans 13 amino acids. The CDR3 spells CASSEMMTGELFF. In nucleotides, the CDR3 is TGTGCCAGCAGTGAAATGATGACCGGGGAGCTGTTTTTT.

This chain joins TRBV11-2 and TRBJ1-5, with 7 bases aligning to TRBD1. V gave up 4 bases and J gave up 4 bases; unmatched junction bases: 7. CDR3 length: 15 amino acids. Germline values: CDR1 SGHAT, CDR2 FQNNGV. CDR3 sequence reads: CASSSQGGRNQPQHF. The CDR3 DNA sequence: TGTGCCAGCAGCTCGCAGGGGGGTAGGAATCAGCCCCAGCATTTT.

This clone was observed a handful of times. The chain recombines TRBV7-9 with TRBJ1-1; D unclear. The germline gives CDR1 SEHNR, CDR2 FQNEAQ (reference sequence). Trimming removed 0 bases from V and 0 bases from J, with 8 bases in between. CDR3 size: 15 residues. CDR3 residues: CASSLAEGMNTEAFF. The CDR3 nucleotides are TGTGCCAGCAGCTTAGCGGAGGGAATGAACACTGAAGCTTTCTTT.

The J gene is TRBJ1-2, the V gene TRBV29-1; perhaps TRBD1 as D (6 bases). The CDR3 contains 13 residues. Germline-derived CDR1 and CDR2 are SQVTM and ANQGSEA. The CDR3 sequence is CSAYTGTLGGYTF. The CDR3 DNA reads TGCAGTGCATATACCGGGACACTGGGGGGCTACACCTTC.

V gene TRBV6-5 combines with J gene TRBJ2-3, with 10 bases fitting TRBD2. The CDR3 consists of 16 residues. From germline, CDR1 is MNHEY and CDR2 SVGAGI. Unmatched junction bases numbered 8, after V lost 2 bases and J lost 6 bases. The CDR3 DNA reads TGTGCCAGCAGTTACCTAGCGGGGGCCCCCTTCGATACGCAGTATTTT. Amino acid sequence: CASSYLAGAPFDTQYF.

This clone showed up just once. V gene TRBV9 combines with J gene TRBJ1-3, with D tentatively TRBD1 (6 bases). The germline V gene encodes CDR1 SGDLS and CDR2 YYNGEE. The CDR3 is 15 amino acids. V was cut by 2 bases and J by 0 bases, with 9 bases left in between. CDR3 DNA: TGTGCCAGCAGCGTTCAGGGGAGCTCTGGAAACACCATATATTTT. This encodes CASSVQGSSGNTIYF.

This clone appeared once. The CDR3 region is CASSPTGGGSNQPQHF. The CDR3 DNA sequence: TGTGCCAGCAGCCCCACGGGGGGGGGTAGCAATCAGCCCCAGCATTTT. This chain connects TRBV7-9 to TRBJ1-5; weak D call: TRBD1 (5 bases). This CDR3 comprises 16 residues. Trimming took off 5 bases at V and 0 bases at J, with 14 bases between the two ends. Germline V gives CDR1 SEHNR, CDR2 FQNEAQ (reference sequence).

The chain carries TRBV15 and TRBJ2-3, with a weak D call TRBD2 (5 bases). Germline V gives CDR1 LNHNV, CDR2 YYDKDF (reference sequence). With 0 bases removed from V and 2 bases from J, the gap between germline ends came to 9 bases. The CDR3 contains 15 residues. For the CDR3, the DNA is TGTGCCACCAGCAGAGATAGGGAGACCACAGATACGCAGTATTTT. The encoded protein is CATSRDRETTDTQYF.

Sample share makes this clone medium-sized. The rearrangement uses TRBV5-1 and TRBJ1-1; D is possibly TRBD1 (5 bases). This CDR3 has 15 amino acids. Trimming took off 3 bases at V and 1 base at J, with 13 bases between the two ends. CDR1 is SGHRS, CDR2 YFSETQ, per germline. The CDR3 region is CASSSRDGENTEAFF. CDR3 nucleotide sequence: TGCGCCAGCAGCTCACGGGACGGGGAGAACACTGAAGCTTTCTTT. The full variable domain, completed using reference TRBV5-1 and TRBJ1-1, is KAGVTQTPRYLIKTRGQQVTLSCSPISGHRSVSWYQQTPGQGLQFLFEYFSETQRNKGNFPGRFSGRQFSNSRSEMNVSTLELGDSALYLCASSSRDGENTEAFFGQGTRLTVV.

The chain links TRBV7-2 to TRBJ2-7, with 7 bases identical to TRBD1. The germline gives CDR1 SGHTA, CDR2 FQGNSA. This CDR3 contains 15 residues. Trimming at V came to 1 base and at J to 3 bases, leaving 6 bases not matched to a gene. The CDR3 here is CASSLEAGGNYEQYF. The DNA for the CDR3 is TGTGCCAGCAGCTTAGAGGCAGGGGGAAACTACGAGCAGTACTTC. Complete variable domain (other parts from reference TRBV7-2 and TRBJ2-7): GAGVSQSPSNKVTEKGKDVELRCDPISGHTALYWYRQSLGQGLEFLIYFQGNSAPDKSGLPSDRFSAERTGGSVSTLTIQRTQQEDSAVYLCASSLEAGGNYEQYFGPGTRLTVT.

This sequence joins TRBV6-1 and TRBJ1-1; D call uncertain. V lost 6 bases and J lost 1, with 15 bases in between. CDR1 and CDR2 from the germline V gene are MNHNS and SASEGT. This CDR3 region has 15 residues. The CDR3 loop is CASRKDAGKNTEAFF. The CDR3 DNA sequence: TGTGCCAGCAGAAAGGACGCGGGAAAGAACACTGAAGCTTTCTTT.

CDR3: CASSQDPGRSGGPSTYEQYF. For the CDR3, the DNA is TGCGCCAGCAGCCAAGATCCCGGTAGGAGCGGGGGGCCCTCTACCTACGAGCAGTACTTC. The chain links TRBV4-3 to TRBJ2-7; 9 bases are shared with TRBD2. Germline lookup yields CDR1 LGHNA and CDR2 YSLEER. V trimming: 0 bases; J trimming: 2 bases; junction bases outside the gene matches: 17. The CDR3 is 20 residues long.

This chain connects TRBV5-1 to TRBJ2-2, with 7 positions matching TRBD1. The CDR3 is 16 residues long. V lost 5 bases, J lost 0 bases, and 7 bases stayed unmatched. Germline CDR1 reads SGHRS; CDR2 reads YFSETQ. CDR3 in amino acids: CASRTEGASNTGELFF. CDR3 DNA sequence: TGCGCCAGCAGGACCGAGGGGGCCTCGAACACCGGGGAGCTGTTTTTT.

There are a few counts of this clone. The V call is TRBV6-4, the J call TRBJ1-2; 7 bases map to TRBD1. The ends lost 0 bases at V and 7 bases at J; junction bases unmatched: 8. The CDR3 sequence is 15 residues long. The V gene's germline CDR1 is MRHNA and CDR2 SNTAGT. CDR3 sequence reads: CASSDSPEGARGYTF. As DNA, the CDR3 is TGTGCCAGCAGTGACTCTCCTGAGGGGGCTCGTGGCTACACCTTC.

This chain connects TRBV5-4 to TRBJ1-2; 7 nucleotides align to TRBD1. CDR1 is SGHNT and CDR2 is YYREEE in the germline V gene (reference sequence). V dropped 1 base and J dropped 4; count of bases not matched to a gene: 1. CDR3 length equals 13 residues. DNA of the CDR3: TGTGCCAGCAGCTTGACAGGGGTCTATGGCTACACCTTC. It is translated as CASSLTGVYGYTF.

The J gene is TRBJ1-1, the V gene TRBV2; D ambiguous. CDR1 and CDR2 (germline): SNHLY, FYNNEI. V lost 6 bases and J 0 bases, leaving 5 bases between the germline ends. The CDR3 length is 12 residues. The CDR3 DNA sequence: TGTGCCAGCAGGGGGATGAACACTGAAGCTTTCTTT. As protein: CASRGMNTEAFF.

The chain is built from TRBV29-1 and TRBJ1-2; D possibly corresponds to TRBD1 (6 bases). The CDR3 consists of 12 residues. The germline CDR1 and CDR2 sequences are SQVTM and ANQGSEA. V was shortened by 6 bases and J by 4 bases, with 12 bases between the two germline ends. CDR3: CSVEDSTYGYTF. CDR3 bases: TGCAGCGTGGAGGACAGTACCTATGGCTACACCTTC.

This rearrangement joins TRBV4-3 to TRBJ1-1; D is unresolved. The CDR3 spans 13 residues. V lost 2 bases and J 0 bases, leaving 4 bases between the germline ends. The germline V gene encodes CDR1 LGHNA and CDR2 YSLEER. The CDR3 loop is CASSQTVNTEAFF. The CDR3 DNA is TGCGCCAGCAGCCAAACAGTGAACACTGAAGCTTTCTTT.